These 8 T cell receptor beta chains were sequenced from one sample in a study of blood T cell repertoires in COVID-19. Measured with immunoSEQ multiplex PCR; TCRdb has only the in-frame clones, and not every one. This sample has approximately 120,000 clones, with under 90% found just once. The sequenced sample consisted of peripheral blood. These receptors were collected from a woman between 45 and 65 years old with acute or convalescent COVID-19.

The chain combines TRBV5-1 with TRBJ1-2; possible D gene TRBD1, 5 bases. Germline V gene lookup returns CDR1 SGHRS and CDR2 YFSETQ. This CDR3 spans 15 amino acids. V lost 8 bases, J lost 5 bases, and 22 bases lay in between. The CDR3 loop is CARGLQPGEHYGYTF. As DNA, the CDR3 is TGCGCCAGGGGGCTTCAGCCGGGGGAGCATTATGGCTACACCTTC.

The CDR3: CASSETYGGHGNTIYF. The CDR3 nucleotides read TGTGCCAGCAGTGAAACGTATGGGGGACACGGAAACACCATATATTTT. The genes are TRBV6-1 and TRBJ1-3; a possible D gene is TRBD1 (6 bases). The V gene lost 2 bases and the J gene lost 4 bases, with 15 bases spanning the gap. The germline V gene has CDR1 MNHNS and CDR2 SASEGT. This CDR3 has 16 residues.

The chain links TRBV9 to TRBJ2-1, with no clear D. V shed 4 bases and J shed 5 bases, with 13 bases lying between them. The CDR3 sequence is 14 residues long. Germline lookup yields CDR1 SGDLS and CDR2 YYNGEE. CDR3 sequence (DNA): TGTGCCAGCAGCCCCCGACAAGCTAACAATGAGCAGTTCTTC. Translating gives CASSPRQANNEQFF.

V usage is TRBV18 and J usage is TRBJ1-1, with D possibly being TRBD1 (6 bases). Germline CDR1 is KGHSH and CDR2 is LQKENI. The length of the CDR3 is 15 residues. The ends were cut back, 4 bases at V and 3 bases at J, with 15 bases in the middle. For the CDR3, the DNA is TGTGCCAGCTCACTTGAACGGACAGCGTACACTGAAGCTTTCTTT. It translates to CASSLERTAYTEAFF.

The V and J genes are TRBV11-1 and TRBJ1-6, with 7 bases identical to TRBD1. Germline V gene sequence: CDR1 SGHAT, CDR2 FQDESV (reference sequence). With V trimmed by 5 bases and J by 6 bases, 7 bases remained unmatched. CDR3 length: 15 amino acids. The CDR3 here is CASSRTQGGNSPLHF. CDR3 nucleotide sequence: TGTGCCAGCAGCCGTACCCAGGGGGGTAATTCACCCCTCCACTTT.

This clone showed up just a few times. CDR3 region: CASSLGGDYGYTF. DNA of the CDR3: TGTGCCAGCAGCTTGGGGGGAGACTATGGCTACACCTTC. V usage is TRBV5-6 and J usage is TRBJ1-2; no firm D call. V gave up 0 bases and J gave up 3 bases, with 6 bases separating them. From germline, CDR1 is SGHDT and CDR2 YYEEEE. The CDR3 has 13 residues.

This sequence joins TRBV5-1 and TRBJ1-6; maybe TRBD1 (5 bases). CDR1 is SGHRS and CDR2 is YFSETQ in the germline V gene. V was clipped by 5 bases and J by 0 bases, with 12 bases between them. The length of the CDR3 is 16 residues. The CDR3 region has the DNA TGCGCCAGCAGTTGGGGACTGATCTCCTATAATTCACCCCTCCACTTT. It specifies CASSWGLISYNSPLHF.

Turning to this clone: Different DNA sequences within this sample yield the same CDR3. The chain joins TRBV5-1 to TRBJ1-1; D possibly corresponds to TRBD1 (5 bases). Trimming shortened V by 1 base and J by 0 bases, and 7 bases separated the two germline ends. This CDR3 contains 14 residues. From germline, CDR1 is SGHRS and CDR2 YFSETQ. CDR3 sequence reads: CASSLTGVNTEAFF. CDR3 sequence (DNA): TGCGCCAGCAGCTTGACAGGAGTGAACACTGAAGCTTTCTTT.